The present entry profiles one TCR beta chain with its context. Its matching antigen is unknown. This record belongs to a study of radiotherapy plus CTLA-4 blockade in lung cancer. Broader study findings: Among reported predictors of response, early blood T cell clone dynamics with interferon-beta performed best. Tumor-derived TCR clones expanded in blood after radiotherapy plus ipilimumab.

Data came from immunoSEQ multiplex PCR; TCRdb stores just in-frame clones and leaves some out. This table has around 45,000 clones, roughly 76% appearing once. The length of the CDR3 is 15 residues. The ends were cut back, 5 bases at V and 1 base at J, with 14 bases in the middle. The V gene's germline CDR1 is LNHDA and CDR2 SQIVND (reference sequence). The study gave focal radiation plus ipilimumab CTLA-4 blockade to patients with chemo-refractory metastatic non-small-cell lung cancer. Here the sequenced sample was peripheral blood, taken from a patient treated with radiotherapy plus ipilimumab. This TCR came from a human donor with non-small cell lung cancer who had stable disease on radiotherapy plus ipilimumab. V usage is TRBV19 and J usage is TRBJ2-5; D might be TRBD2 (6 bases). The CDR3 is CASSSSGTVQETQYF. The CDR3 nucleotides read TGTGCCAGTAGTTCCTCCGGGACTGTCCAAGAGACCCAGTACTTC.